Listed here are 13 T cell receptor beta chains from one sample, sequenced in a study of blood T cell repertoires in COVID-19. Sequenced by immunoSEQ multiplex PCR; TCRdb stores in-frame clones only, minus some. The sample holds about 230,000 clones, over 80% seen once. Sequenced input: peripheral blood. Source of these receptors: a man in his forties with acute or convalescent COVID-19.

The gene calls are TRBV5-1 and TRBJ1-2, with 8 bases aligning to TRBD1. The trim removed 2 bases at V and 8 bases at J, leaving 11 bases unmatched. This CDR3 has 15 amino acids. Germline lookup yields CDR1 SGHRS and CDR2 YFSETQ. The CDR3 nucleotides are TGCGCCAGCAGCTTCGACCTGACAGGGGCGGGCGGCTACACCTTC. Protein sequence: CASSFDLTGAGGYTF.

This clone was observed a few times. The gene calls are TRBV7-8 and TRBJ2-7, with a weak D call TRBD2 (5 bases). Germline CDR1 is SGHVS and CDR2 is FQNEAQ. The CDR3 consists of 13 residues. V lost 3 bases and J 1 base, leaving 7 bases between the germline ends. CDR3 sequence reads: CASSFTSSYEQYF. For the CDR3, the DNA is TGTGCCAGCAGCTTCACTAGTTCCTACGAGCAGTACTTC.

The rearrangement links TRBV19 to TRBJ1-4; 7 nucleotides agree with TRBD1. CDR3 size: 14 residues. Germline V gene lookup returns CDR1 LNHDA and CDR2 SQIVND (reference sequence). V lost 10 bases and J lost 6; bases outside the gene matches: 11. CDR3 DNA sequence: TGTGCCACCGTCTTACCGGGACAGTATGAAAAACTGTTTTTT. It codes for CATVLPGQYEKLFF.

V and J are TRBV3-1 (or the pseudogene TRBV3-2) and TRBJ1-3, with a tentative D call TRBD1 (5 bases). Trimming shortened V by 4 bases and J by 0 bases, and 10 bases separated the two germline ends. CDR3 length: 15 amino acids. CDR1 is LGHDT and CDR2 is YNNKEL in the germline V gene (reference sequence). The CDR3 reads CASSPDTRSGNTIYF. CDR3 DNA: TGTGCCAGCAGCCCGGACACTCGCTCTGGAAACACCATATATTTT.

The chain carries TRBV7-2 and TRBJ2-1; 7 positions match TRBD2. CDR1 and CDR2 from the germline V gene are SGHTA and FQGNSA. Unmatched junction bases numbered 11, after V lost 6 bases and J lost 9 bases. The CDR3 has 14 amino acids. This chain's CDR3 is CASRGDYERGEQFF. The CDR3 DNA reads TGTGCCAGCAGGGGGGACTACGAGCGAGGTGAGCAGTTCTTC.

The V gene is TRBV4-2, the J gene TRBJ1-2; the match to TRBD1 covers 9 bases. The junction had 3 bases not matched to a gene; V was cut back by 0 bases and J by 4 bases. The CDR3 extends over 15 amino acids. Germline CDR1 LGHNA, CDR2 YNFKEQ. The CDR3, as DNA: TGTGCCAGCAGCCAAGAGGACAGGGGCCCCTATGGCTACACCTTC. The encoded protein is CASSQEDRGPYGYTF.

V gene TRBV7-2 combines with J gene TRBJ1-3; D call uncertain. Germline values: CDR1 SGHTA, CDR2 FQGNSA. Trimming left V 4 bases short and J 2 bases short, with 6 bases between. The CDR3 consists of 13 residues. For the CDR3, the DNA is TGTGCCAGCAGCTCTGTTACTGGAAACACCATATATTTT. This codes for CASSSVTGNTIYF.

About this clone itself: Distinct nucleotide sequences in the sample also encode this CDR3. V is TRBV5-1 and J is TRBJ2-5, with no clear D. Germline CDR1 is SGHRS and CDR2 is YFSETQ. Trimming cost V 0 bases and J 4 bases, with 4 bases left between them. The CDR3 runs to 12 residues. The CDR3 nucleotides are TGCGCCAGCAGCTTGGCCGGAGAGACCCAGTACTTC. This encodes CASSLAGETQYF.

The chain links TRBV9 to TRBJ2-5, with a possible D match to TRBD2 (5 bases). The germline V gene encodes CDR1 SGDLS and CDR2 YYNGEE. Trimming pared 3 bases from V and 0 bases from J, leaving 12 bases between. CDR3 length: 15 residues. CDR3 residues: CASSAISGYQETQYF. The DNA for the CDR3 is TGTGCCAGCAGCGCCATTTCGGGGTACCAAGAGACCCAGTACTTC.

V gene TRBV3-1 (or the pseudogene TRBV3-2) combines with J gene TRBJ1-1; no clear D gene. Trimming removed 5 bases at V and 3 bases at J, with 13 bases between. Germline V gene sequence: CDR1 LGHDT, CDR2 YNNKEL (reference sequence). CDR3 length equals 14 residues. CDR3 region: CASSSNPGDTEAFF. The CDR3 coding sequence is TGTGCCAGCAGCTCCAACCCCGGGGACACTGAAGCTTTCTTT.

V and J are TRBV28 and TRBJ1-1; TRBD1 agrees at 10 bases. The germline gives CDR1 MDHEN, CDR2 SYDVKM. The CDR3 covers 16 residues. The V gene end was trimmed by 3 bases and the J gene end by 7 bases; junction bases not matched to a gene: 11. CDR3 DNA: TGTGCCAGCAGTTTTCTCCACCCGGGACAGGGGCTTGAAGCTTTCTTT. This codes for CASSFLHPGQGLEAFF.

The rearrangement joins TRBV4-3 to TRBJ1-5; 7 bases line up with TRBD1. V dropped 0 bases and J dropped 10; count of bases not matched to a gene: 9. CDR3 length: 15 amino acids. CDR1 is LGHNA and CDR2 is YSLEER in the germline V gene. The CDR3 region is CASSQDGSRGGPQHF. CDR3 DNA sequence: TGCGCCAGCAGCCAAGACGGAAGCAGAGGGGGCCCCCAGCATTTT.

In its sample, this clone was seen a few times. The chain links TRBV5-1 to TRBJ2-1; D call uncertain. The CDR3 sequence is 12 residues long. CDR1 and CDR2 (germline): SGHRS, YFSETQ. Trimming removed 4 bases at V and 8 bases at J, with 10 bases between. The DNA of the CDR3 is TGCGCCAGCAGCCCTTATGCGGATGAGCAGTTCTTC. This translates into CASSPYADEQFF.